Listed below are T cell receptor beta chains from one sample, sequenced in a study of blood T cell repertoires in COVID-19. The repertoire was sequenced with immunoSEQ multiplex PCR; TCRdb's copy has only in-frame clones and lacks some. This sample has about 310,000 clones, with around 87% found just once. Input material: peripheral blood. These receptors were collected from a man in his 70s with acute or convalescent COVID-19. Both conserved end residues are part of each CDR3. The order of the fields is V gene, D gene, J gene, clone size, CDR3 length, CDR3 protein, CDR3 DNA. D genes are given only for firm matches. For some rows the clone size is stated as once, few or many, or as a class when expanded; others skip it.

V gene: TRBV19
D gene: -
J gene: TRBJ2-7
clone size: once
CDR3 length: 16
CDR3 protein: CASSDPRDSYSYEQYF
CDR3 DNA: TGTGCCAGTAGTGACCCCCGGGACTCCTACTCCTACGAGCAGTACTTC

V gene: TRBV29-1
D gene: TRBD2
J gene: TRBJ2-1
clone size: -
CDR3 length: 14
CDR3 protein: CSVLGLADYNEQFF
CDR3 DNA: TGCAGCGTTTTAGGACTAGCGGACTACAATGAGCAGTTCTTC

V gene: TRBV7-8
D gene: -
J gene: TRBJ1-2
clone size: few
CDR3 length: 13
CDR3 protein: CASSSRDLYGYTF
CDR3 DNA: TGTGCCAGCAGCTCACGAGATCTCTATGGCTACACCTTC

V gene: TRBV2
D gene: -
J gene: TRBJ2-2
clone size: once
CDR3 length: 12
CDR3 protein: CASTGDTGELFF
CDR3 DNA: TGTGCCAGCACGGGGGACACCGGGGAGCTGTTTTTT

V gene: TRBV19
D gene: TRBD1
J gene: TRBJ1-5
clone size: -
CDR3 length: 16
CDR3 protein: CASSIVGTGGNQPQHF
CDR3 DNA: TGTGCCAGTAGTATAGTCGGGACAGGGGGAAATCAGCCCCAGCATTTT

V gene: TRBV3-1/TRBV3-2
D gene: TRBD1
J gene: TRBJ1-5
clone size: -
CDR3 length: 16
CDR3 protein: CASSQTTGGGNQPQHF
CDR3 DNA: TGTGCCAGCAGCCAAACCACAGGGGGCGGCAATCAGCCCCAGCATTTT

V gene: TRBV28
D gene: TRBD1
J gene: TRBJ1-5
clone size: few
CDR3 length: 14
CDR3 protein: CASSRPGQYQPQHF
CDR3 DNA: TGTGCCAGCAGCCGGCCGGGACAGTATCAGCCCCAGCATTTT

V gene: TRBV30
D gene: TRBD2
J gene: TRBJ2-7
clone size: -
CDR3 length: 15
CDR3 protein: CAWSERLAGPYEQYF
CDR3 DNA: TGTGCCTGGAGCGAAAGACTAGCGGGACCCTACGAGCAGTACTTC

V gene: TRBV27
D gene: TRBD1
J gene: TRBJ1-6
clone size: -
CDR3 length: 13
CDR3 protein: CASRGQANSPLHF
CDR3 DNA: TGTGCCAGCAGAGGACAGGCCAATTCACCCCTCCACTTT

V gene: TRBV28
D gene: TRBD2
J gene: TRBJ2-3
clone size: -
CDR3 length: 19
CDR3 protein: CASSTPGLAGEGGPDTQYF
CDR3 DNA: TGTGCCAGCAGTACTCCGGGACTAGCGGGAGAAGGTGGCCCAGATACGCAGTATTTT

V gene: TRBV19
D gene: TRBD2
J gene: TRBJ2-1
clone size: once
CDR3 length: 17
CDR3 protein: CASSAPFQRGSYNEQFF
CDR3 DNA: TGTGCCAGTAGTGCCCCCTTCCAGCGGGGGTCCTACAATGAGCAGTTCTTC

V gene: TRBV11-2
D gene: -
J gene: TRBJ2-7
clone size: -
CDR3 length: 14
CDR3 protein: CASSTMGAAHEQYF
CDR3 DNA: TGTGCCAGCAGCACTATGGGGGCAGCCCACGAGCAGTACTTC

V gene: TRBV6-6
D gene: TRBD1
J gene: TRBJ2-1
clone size: -
CDR3 length: 18
CDR3 protein: CASSQSPGTGSSGNEQFF
CDR3 DNA: TGTGCCAGCAGTCAAAGCCCCGGGACAGGGTCTTCCGGGAATGAGCAGTTCTTC

V gene: TRBV19
D gene: TRBD2
J gene: TRBJ2-7
clone size: -
CDR3 length: 14
CDR3 protein: CASSISGGASEQYF
CDR3 DNA: TGTGCCAGTAGTATCAGCGGGGGGGCCTCCGAGCAGTACTTC

V gene: TRBV6-6
D gene: TRBD2
J gene: TRBJ2-2
clone size: -
CDR3 length: 14
CDR3 protein: CASSYSSGAGELFF
CDR3 DNA: TGTGCCAGCAGTTACTCGAGCGGGGCCGGGGAGCTGTTTTTT

V gene: TRBV5-1
D gene: -
J gene: TRBJ1-5
clone size: -
CDR3 length: 14
CDR3 protein: CASSLEGGNQPQHF
CDR3 DNA: TGCGCCAGCAGCTTGGAAGGGGGCAATCAGCCCCAGCATTTT

V gene: TRBV5-5
D gene: -
J gene: TRBJ1-5
clone size: -
CDR3 length: 14
CDR3 protein: CASSFGGLGQPQHF
CDR3 DNA: TGTGCCAGCAGCTTTGGAGGGTTGGGTCAGCCCCAGCATTTT

V gene: TRBV4-1
D gene: TRBD1
J gene: TRBJ1-5
clone size: -
CDR3 length: 16
CDR3 protein: CASSQVLSTGSQPQHF
CDR3 DNA: TGCGCCAGCAGCCAAGTTCTCTCGACAGGGAGTCAGCCCCAGCATTTT

V gene: TRBV20-1
D gene: TRBD2
J gene: TRBJ2-1
clone size: -
CDR3 length: 16
CDR3 protein: CSASKTGTSSYNEQFF
CDR3 DNA: TGCAGTGCTAGTAAAACCGGGACTAGCTCCTACAATGAGCAGTTCTTC

V gene: TRBV6-6
D gene: -
J gene: TRBJ1-2
clone size: few
CDR3 length: 13
CDR3 protein: CASSPDRIYGYTF
CDR3 DNA: TGTGCCAGCAGCCCCGACAGAATCTATGGCTACACCTTC

V gene: TRBV11-2
D gene: TRBD2
J gene: TRBJ2-1
clone size: -
CDR3 length: 14
CDR3 protein: CASSRVAGVDEQFF
CDR3 DNA: TGTGCCAGCAGCAGGGTAGCGGGAGTTGATGAGCAGTTCTTC

V gene: TRBV7-2
D gene: -
J gene: TRBJ1-2
clone size: once
CDR3 length: 16
CDR3 protein: CASSFSGASSIYGYTF
CDR3 DNA: TGTGCCAGCAGCTTTAGTGGGGCCAGTTCAATTTATGGCTACACCTTC

V gene: TRBV7-2
D gene: -
J gene: TRBJ2-5
clone size: -
CDR3 length: 14
CDR3 protein: CASSPRGTQETQYF
CDR3 DNA: TGTGCCAGCAGCCCCCGCGGGACTCAAGAGACCCAGTACTTC

V gene: TRBV5-1
D gene: -
J gene: TRBJ2-7
clone size: -
CDR3 length: 13
CDR3 protein: CASSFTTGTEQYF
CDR3 DNA: TGCGCCAGCAGCTTTACTACAGGGACCGAGCAGTACTTC

V gene: TRBV4-3
D gene: -
J gene: TRBJ2-5
clone size: -
CDR3 length: 13
CDR3 protein: CASSPGGKETQYF
CDR3 DNA: TGCGCCAGCAGCCCTGGGGGGAAAGAGACCCAGTACTTC

V gene: TRBV27
D gene: -
J gene: TRBJ1-1
clone size: -
CDR3 length: 16
CDR3 protein: CASSLGRSKPNTEAFF
CDR3 DNA: TGTGCCAGCAGTTTGGGCAGATCAAAACCGAACACTGAAGCTTTCTTT

V gene: TRBV7-8
D gene: TRBD2
J gene: TRBJ2-1
clone size: -
CDR3 length: 16
CDR3 protein: CASSRRGLAGNNEQFF
CDR3 DNA: TGTGCCAGCAGCAGGAGGGGACTAGCGGGAAACAATGAGCAGTTCTTC

V gene: TRBV30
D gene: TRBD1
J gene: TRBJ2-5
clone size: once
CDR3 length: 17
CDR3 protein: CAWSQIGTALGSETQYF
CDR3 DNA: TGTGCCTGGAGTCAGATTGGGACAGCCCTAGGTAGCGAGACCCAGTACTTC

V gene: TRBV20-1
D gene: -
J gene: TRBJ1-2
clone size: -
CDR3 length: 11
CDR3 protein: CSATPGVGYTF
CDR3 DNA: TGCAGTGCAACACCGGGGGTTGGCTACACCTTC

V gene: TRBV5-4
D gene: -
J gene: TRBJ1-1
clone size: once
CDR3 length: 12
CDR3 protein: CASSLWGAEAFF
CDR3 DNA: TGTGCCAGCAGCTTGTGGGGCGCTGAAGCTTTCTTT

V gene: TRBV3-1/TRBV3-2
D gene: TRBD1
J gene: TRBJ1-5
clone size: -
CDR3 length: 15
CDR3 protein: CASSQGQGDNQPQHF
CDR3 DNA: TGTGCCAGCAGCCAAGGACAGGGTGACAATCAGCCCCAGCATTTT

V gene: TRBV6-5
D gene: TRBD2
J gene: TRBJ2-1
clone size: -
CDR3 length: 15
CDR3 protein: CASSRTSGAYNEQFF
CDR3 DNA: TGTGCCAGCAGCCGGACTAGCGGGGCCTACAATGAGCAGTTCTTC

V gene: TRBV5-1
D gene: TRBD1
J gene: TRBJ1-5
clone size: once
CDR3 length: 13
CDR3 protein: CASSKGQNQPQHF
CDR3 DNA: TGCGCCAGCAGCAAGGGACAGAATCAGCCCCAGCATTTT

V gene: TRBV7-2
D gene: TRBD2
J gene: TRBJ2-7
clone size: -
CDR3 length: 15
CDR3 protein: CASSLSGIGTGEQYF
CDR3 DNA: TGTGCCAGCAGCTTGAGCGGGATCGGGACGGGCGAGCAGTACTTC

V gene: TRBV18
D gene: -
J gene: TRBJ2-3
clone size: -
CDR3 length: 14
CDR3 protein: CASSPAGAGDTQYF
CDR3 DNA: TGTGCCAGCTCACCTGCGGGGGCCGGAGATACGCAGTATTTT

V gene: TRBV19
D gene: -
J gene: TRBJ2-3
clone size: few
CDR3 length: 15
CDR3 protein: CASSINSQHGDTQYF
CDR3 DNA: TGTGCCAGTAGTATCAACAGTCAACATGGGGATACGCAGTATTTT

V gene: TRBV6-6
D gene: TRBD1
J gene: TRBJ2-7
clone size: -
CDR3 length: 15
CDR3 protein: CASSYPDRGSYEQYF
CDR3 DNA: TGTGCCAGCAGTTACCCGGACAGGGGGTCCTACGAGCAGTACTTC